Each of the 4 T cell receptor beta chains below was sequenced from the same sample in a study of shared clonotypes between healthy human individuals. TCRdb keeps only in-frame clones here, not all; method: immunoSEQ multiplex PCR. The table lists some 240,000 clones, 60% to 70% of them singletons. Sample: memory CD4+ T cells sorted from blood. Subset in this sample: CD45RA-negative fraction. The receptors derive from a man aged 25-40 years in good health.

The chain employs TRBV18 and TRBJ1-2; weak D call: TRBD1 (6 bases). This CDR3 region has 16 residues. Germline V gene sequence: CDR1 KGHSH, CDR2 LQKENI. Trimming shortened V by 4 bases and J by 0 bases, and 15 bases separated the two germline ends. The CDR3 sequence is CASSLSDRPTNYGYTF. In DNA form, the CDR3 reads TGTGCCAGCTCACTATCAGACAGGCCAACTAACTATGGCTACACCTTC.

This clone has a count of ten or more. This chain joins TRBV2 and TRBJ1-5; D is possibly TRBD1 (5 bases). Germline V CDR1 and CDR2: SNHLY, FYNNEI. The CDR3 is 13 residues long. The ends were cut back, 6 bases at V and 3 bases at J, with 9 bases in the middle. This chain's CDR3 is CASRQEINQPQHF. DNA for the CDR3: TGTGCCAGCAGACAGGAAATCAATCAGCCCCAGCATTTT.

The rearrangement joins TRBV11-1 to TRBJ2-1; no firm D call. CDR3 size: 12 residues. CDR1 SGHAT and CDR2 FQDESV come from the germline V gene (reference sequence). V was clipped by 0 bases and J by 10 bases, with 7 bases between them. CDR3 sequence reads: CASSLAVREQFF. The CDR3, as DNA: TGTGCCAGCAGCTTAGCAGTGAGGGAGCAGTTCTTC.

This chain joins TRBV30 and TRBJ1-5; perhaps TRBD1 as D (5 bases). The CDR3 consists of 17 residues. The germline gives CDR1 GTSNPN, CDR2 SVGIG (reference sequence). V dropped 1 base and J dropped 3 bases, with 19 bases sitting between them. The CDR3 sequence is CAWSALSGTDHNQPQHF. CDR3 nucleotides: TGTGCCTGGAGTGCATTATCCGGGACCGACCACAATCAGCCCCAGCATTTT.